One and the same sample provided the 25 T cell receptor beta chains below, sequenced in a study of blood T cell repertoires in COVID-19. Sequencing was performed with immunoSEQ multiplex PCR; in TCRdb, only in-frame clones are kept and a portion is missing. Of 300,000 to 350,000 clones in the sample, 70% to 90% were seen once. The sample comprised PBMCs or T cells enriched from blood (not recorded which). The receptor set was obtained from a woman aged 35 to 49 with acute COVID-19.

The CDR3 reads CASSRGQGAGANVLTF. In DNA form, the CDR3 reads TGTGCCAGCAGCCGGGGACAGGGAGCTGGGGCCAACGTCCTGACTTTC. The rearrangement links TRBV7-3 to TRBJ2-6; 9 bases match TRBD1. Trimming removed 5 bases from V and 2 bases from J; junction bases left unmatched: 4. The CDR3 is made up of 16 amino acids. Germline CDR1 reads SGHTA; CDR2 reads FQGTGA.

This sequence joins TRBV9 and TRBJ1-4; D is undetermined. Germline loops: CDR1 SGDLS, CDR2 YYNGEE. CDR3 size: 14 residues. Trimming removed 2 bases at V and 6 bases at J, with 11 bases between. CDR3 in DNA: TGTGCCAGCAGCGTCGACGGGAGTTATGAAAAACTGTTTTTT. It specifies CASSVDGSYEKLFF.

The chain links TRBV5-6 to TRBJ1-2, with TRBD1 matching over 8 bases. Germline lookup yields CDR1 SGHDT and CDR2 YYEEEE. The CDR3 covers 13 residues. Losses at the gene ends were 5 bases for V and 6 bases for J; bases not matched to a gene: 6. CDR3 loop: CASRPGGADGYTF. The CDR3 bases are TGTGCCAGCAGACCAGGGGGCGCGGATGGCTACACCTTC.

The chain couples TRBV20-1 to TRBJ2-3; D gene unclear. Germline V lookup: CDR1 DFQATT, CDR2 SNEGSKA (reference sequence). This CDR3 has 11 residues. V was clipped by 2 bases and J by 4 bases, with 4 bases between them. The chain's CDR3 is CSARFADTQYF. CDR3 sequence (DNA): TGCAGTGCTAGATTCGCAGATACGCAGTATTTT.

This clone has only a few counts. The CDR3 sequence: CASSPGDNERHGYTF. CDR3 DNA: TGCGCCAGCAGCCCCGGGGACAACGAGCGACATGGCTACACCTTC. The V and J genes are TRBV5-1 and TRBJ1-2; the D gene is possibly TRBD1 (6 bases). Germline CDR1 SGHRS, CDR2 YFSETQ. Trimming shortened V by 4 bases and J by 6 bases, and 19 bases separated the two germline ends. The CDR3 covers 15 residues.

This clone was seen a few times. The chain is built from TRBV19 and TRBJ1-5; D possibly corresponds to TRBD1 (6 bases). Germline CDR1 and CDR2: LNHDA and SQIVND (reference sequence). This CDR3 comprises 13 residues. Trimming left V 4 bases short and J 4 bases short, with 8 bases between. The CDR3 DNA sequence: TGTGCCAGTAGTAGGACAGCGAATCAGCCCCAGCATTTT. It specifies CASSRTANQPQHF.

The rearrangement links TRBV5-1 to TRBJ1-6, with a possible D match to TRBD1 (6 bases). The V and J ends lost 0 bases and 6 bases respectively, with 13 bases between them. The CDR3 extends over 16 amino acids. Looked up from germline, CDR1 is SGHRS and CDR2 is YFSETQ. CDR3 region: CASSLDFQGPNSPLHF. Here the CDR3 DNA reads TGCGCCAGCAGCTTGGATTTTCAGGGGCCTAATTCACCCCTCCACTTT.

J is TRBJ1-4 and V is TRBV4-1; the D gene is possibly TRBD1 (6 bases). CDR3 size: 15 residues. CDR1 is MGHRA, CDR2 YSYEKL, per germline. Trimming left V 2 bases short and J 3 bases short, with 10 bases between. The CDR3, as DNA: TGCGCCAGCAGCCAACTAGGGGGGGCTAATGAAAAACTGTTTTTT. Residues: CASSQLGGANEKLFF.

This chain uses TRBV6-2 or TRBV6-3 with TRBJ1-1, with D perhaps TRBD1 (6 bases). V lost 2 bases to trimming and J lost 4 bases, with 17 bases between them. The CDR3 runs 16 residues. Germline CDR1 reads MNHEY; CDR2 reads SVGEGT. The CDR3 reads CASSYEPQGLGTEAFF. In DNA form, the CDR3 reads TGTGCCAGCAGTTACGAGCCTCAGGGGTTGGGCACTGAAGCTTTCTTT.

This sequence joins TRBV5-3 and TRBJ1-6; D gene ambiguous. TRBV5-3 is sorted into the ORF group, with uncertain function. The CDR3 extends over 16 amino acids. The V gene lost 0 bases and the J gene lost 7 bases, with 14 bases spanning the gap. The CDR3 spells CARSLVPGIANSPLHF. The DNA for the CDR3 is TGTGCCAGAAGCTTGGTGCCAGGAATCGCAAATTCACCCCTCCACTTT.

V and J are TRBV5-1 and TRBJ2-7; 11 nucleotides match TRBD2. The germline V gene has CDR1 SGHRS and CDR2 YFSETQ. This CDR3 region has 15 residues. V was pared by 3 bases and J by 2 bases, with 4 bases of the junction left unmatched. This CDR3 reads CASSSSGGTTYEQYF. The CDR3 bases are TGCGCCAGCAGCTCTAGCGGGGGGACCACCTACGAGCAGTACTTC.

The chain is built from TRBV4-3 and TRBJ1-5; TRBD1 agrees at 11 bases. The V segment lost 4 bases and the J segment 4 bases; nucleotides outside the gene matches: 9. Germline V gene sequence: CDR1 LGHNA, CDR2 YSLEER. The CDR3 consists of 17 residues. The CDR3 protein is CASSLGTGQGDNQPQHF. The CDR3, as DNA: TGCGCCAGCAGCCTGGGCACGGGACAGGGGGATAATCAGCCCCAGCATTTT.

V and J are TRBV28 and TRBJ1-1; TRBD1 agrees at 8 bases. Trimming took 3 bases from V and 4 from J; bases not matched to a gene: 13. CDR3 size: 17 residues. The germline V gene encodes CDR1 MDHEN and CDR2 SYDVKM. CDR3 loop: CASSFRDRGPLGTEAFF. The CDR3 DNA reads TGTGCCAGCAGTTTCCGAGACAGGGGCCCTTTAGGCACTGAAGCTTTCTTT.

The V gene is TRBV19, the J gene TRBJ1-3, with 9 bases fitting TRBD1. Germline CDR1 LNHDA, CDR2 SQIVND (reference sequence). This CDR3 is built from 16 residues. V gave up 10 bases and J gave up 3 bases; unmatched junction bases: 13. CDR3 protein: CATRDPGTGIGNTIYF. Written as DNA, the CDR3 is TGTGCCACACGGGACCCCGGGACAGGGATTGGAAACACCATATATTTT.

This chain uses TRBV6-5 with TRBJ1-5; the match to TRBD1 covers 7 bases. CDR1 and CDR2 (germline): MNHEY, SVGAGI. The CDR3 sequence is 15 residues long. Trimming at V came to 5 bases and at J to 0 bases, leaving 4 bases not matched to a gene. The CDR3 nucleotides are TGTGCCAGCAGTACCGACAGGGTTAGCAATCAGCCCCAGCATTTT. Amino acids: CASSTDRVSNQPQHF.

In this sample, this clone turned up a few times. The gene calls are TRBV2 and TRBJ1-2; TRBD1 matches at 9 bases. After removal of 4 bases from V and 5 bases from J, the junction contained 8 bases not matched to a gene. CDR3 size: 15 residues. Germline CDR1 SNHLY, CDR2 FYNNEI. CDR3 residues: CASSVLQGAQYGYTF. For the CDR3, the DNA is TGTGCCAGCAGTGTACTACAGGGGGCTCAGTATGGCTACACCTTC. The entire variable domain, with the rest obtained from reference TRBV2 and TRBJ1-2, is as follows: EPEVTQTPSHQVTQMGQEVILRCVPISNHLYFYWYRQILGQKVEFLVSFYNNEISEKSEIFDDQFSVERPDGSNFTLKIRSTKLEDSAMYFCASSVLQGAQYGYTFGSGTRLTVV.

The chain uses TRBV9 and TRBJ1-5; no clear D gene. V dropped 0 bases and J dropped 6 bases, with 10 bases sitting between them. Germline V gene data show CDR1 as SGDLS and CDR2 as YYNGEE. CDR3 length equals 14 residues. CDR3 sequence (DNA): TGTGCCAGCAGCGTAGGTGTAGCCAGTCAGCCCCAGCATTTT. Amino acid sequence: CASSVGVASQPQHF.

The chain joins TRBV4-3 to TRBJ2-7; 10 bases align to TRBD2. After removal of 0 bases from V and 7 bases from J, the junction contained 9 bases not matched to a gene. Per germline, CDR1 LGHNA and CDR2 YSLEER. There are 16 residues in the CDR3. In DNA form, the CDR3 reads TGCGCCAGCAGCCAAGATCGGGGTAGCGGGAGGACTGAGCAGTACTTC. Its translation: CASSQDRGSGRTEQYF.

The count of this clone is one. This chain links TRBV29-1 with TRBJ2-5; TRBD1 agrees at 8 bases. The CDR3 totals 12 residues. Germline lookup yields CDR1 SQVTM and CDR2 ANQGSEA. V lost 6 bases to trimming and J lost 2 bases; unmatched junction nucleotides: 2. The CDR3 is CSVGTGQETQYF. The CDR3 nucleotides are TGCAGCGTGGGGACAGGACAAGAGACCCAGTACTTC.

The chain links TRBV9 to TRBJ1-2; maybe TRBD1 (6 bases). V lost 0 bases and J lost 4, with 10 bases in between. This CDR3 region has 14 residues. Germline values: CDR1 SGDLS, CDR2 YYNGEE. CDR3 in amino acids: CASSVDRVGYGYTF. Written as DNA, the CDR3 is TGTGCCAGCAGCGTAGACAGGGTGGGCTATGGCTACACCTTC. Looking up the rest from reference TRBV9 and TRBJ1-2 gives the full variable domain: DSGVTQTPKHLITATGQRVTLRCSPRSGDLSVYWYQQSLDQGLQFLIQYYNGEERAKGNILERFSAQQFPDLHSELNLSSLELGDSALYFCASSVDRVGYGYTFGSGTRLTVV.

The V call is TRBV19, the J call TRBJ1-3; D is perhaps TRBD1 (5 bases). CDR3 length equals 13 residues. The ends were cut back, 7 bases at V and 9 bases at J, with 16 bases in the middle. CDR1 is LNHDA and CDR2 is SQIVND in the germline V gene (reference sequence). CDR3 region: CASMRTTGSTIYF. In DNA form, the CDR3 reads TGTGCCAGTATGAGGACAACCGGTAGCACCATATATTTT.

This chain connects TRBV7-8 to TRBJ2-6; TRBD1 matches 7 bases. In germline, CDR1 is SGHVS, CDR2 FQNEAQ. CDR3 length equals 18 residues. The junction had 13 bases not matched to a gene; V was cut back by 8 bases and J by 0 bases. In DNA form, the CDR3 reads TGTGCCAGCGCTGGAAATTGGGACAGCTACTCTGGGGCCAACGTCCTGACTTTC. Its protein product is CASAGNWDSYSGANVLTF. Supplemented by reference TRBV7-8 and TRBJ2-6, the full variable domain reads GAGVSQSPRYKVAKRGQDVALRCDPISGHVSLFWYQQALGQGPEFLTYFQNEAQLDKSGLPSDRFFAERPEGSVSTLKIQRTQQEDSAVYLCASAGNWDSYSGANVLTFGAGSRLTVL.

This clone was seen only a few times. The chain links TRBV19 to TRBJ2-5; D is unclear. Trimming stripped 5 bases from V and 1 base from J, with 14 bases between. Germline V gene sequence: CDR1 LNHDA, CDR2 SQIVND (reference sequence). CDR3 length equals 15 residues. CDR3 protein: CASSLRHVSQETQYF. For the CDR3, the DNA is TGTGCCAGTAGTCTCAGACACGTAAGCCAAGAGACCCAGTACTTC.

The CDR3 coding sequence is TGTGCCAGCAGCTTCTCACCCCGACAGGGGCAGGCCACCGGGGAGCTGTTTTTT. Encoded protein: CASSFSPRQGQATGELFF. J is TRBJ2-2 and V is TRBV7-8; TRBD1 matches at 8 bases. CDR1 is SGHVS and CDR2 is FQNEAQ in the germline V gene. Trimming removed 3 bases from V and 4 bases from J; junction bases left unmatched: 13. This CDR3 contains 18 residues.

The chain carries TRBV6-2 or TRBV6-3 and TRBJ2-7; D is unresolved. Germline loops: CDR1 MNHEY, CDR2 SVGEGT. Trimming removed 0 bases from V and 1 base from J, with 25 bases in between. The length of the CDR3 is 20 residues. CDR3: CASSYSCRTYKKRESYEQYF. The CDR3 nucleotides read TGTGCCAGCAGTTACTCATGTAGAACCTACAAGAAGCGCGAATCCTACGAGCAGTACTTC.